This T cell receptor (beta chain) was identified during a study of T cell clusters in autoimmune cytopenias. Study overall: Per sample, median TRB depth was roughly 50,000 reads, yielding a median 2,350 distinct clonotypes.

Germline CDR1 reads KGHSH; CDR2 reads LQKENI. The CDR3 sequence is 16 residues long. Multiplex touch-down PCR amplified TRB using TRB-A and TRB-B pools in one tube. TCRdb reworked the multiplex PCR reads into one entry per CDR3 protein, no DNA. The sample includes nearly 7,000 distinct CDR3 sequences. About 39,000 genome equivalents of blood DNA were amplified for TRB. The data were also submitted as part of a second study, on T cell repertoires in aging, cancer and after chemotherapy.

The rearrangement uses TRBV18 and TRBJ1-5. Sequencing was carried out using peripheral blood. This TCR was sampled from a human donor in good health. CDR3 sequence reads: CASSPSTANSNQPQHF. Looking up the rest from reference TRBV18 and TRBJ1-5 gives the full variable domain: NAGVMQNPRHLVRRRGQEARLRCSPMKGHSHVYWYRQLPEEGLKFMVYLQKENIIDESGMPKERFSAEFPKEGPSILRIQQVVRGDSAAYFCASSPSTANSNQPQHFGDGTRLSIL.